This T cell receptor (beta chain) was identified during a study of blood T cell repertoires in COVID-19 (dated by TCRdb to about 2020). Looking at the study overall: Collaborator samples came from the United States, Italy and Spain and covered acute and convalescent phases of COVID-19. The samples were drawn from the first 160 participants of the ongoing ImmuneRACE study and from some 1,300 subjects provided by 6 global collaborators. The sample metadata nearly always contained a de-identified subject ID, COVID-19 status, age in years and sex. The prospective study material was composed of cDNA or gDNA derived from T cells, B-cell-depleted T cells, or PBMCs. Deeply sampled blood TCRbeta repertoires from subjects exposed to, actively infected with, or recovered from COVID-19 were included in the dataset. The repertoires were made available in a free public database intended to serve as a resource for research on the immune response to SARS-CoV-2. HLA class I and class II types, where available, came from metadata supplied by the sample provider rather than from assay-based typing. Summary of the overall study and its limitations: How much clinical and demographic metadata was included differed by source and by participant, and the metadata was provided uncurated.

Whole blood was collected in K2EDTA tubes by collaborating institutions according to the institutions' own protocols. For TCRbeta analysis, collaborators shipped samples in one of three forms: frozen whole blood, isolated PBMCs, or DNA extracted from either of those sample types. The germline V gene encodes CDR1 LGHDT and CDR2 YNNKEL (reference sequence). V was cut back by 1 base and J by 8 bases, leaving a gap of 6 bases between them. Counted from cysteine to phenylalanine, this CDR3 has 13 amino acids. The kept DNA is CDR3 alone, 39 bases in frame from the first base. TCRbeta CDR3 regions were amplified from genomic DNA by means of the immunoSEQ Assay, a bias-controlled multiplex PCR. Turning to the authors' computational methods: The number of nucleated cells in each sample was estimated by amplification of reference gene primers within the assay. To quantify the absolute abundance of each unique TCRbeta CDR3 rearrangement, sequence reads were collapsed and filtered. For each sample, productive Simpson clonality was calculated by taking the square root of Simpson's diversity index across productive rearrangements. TCRdb provides this immuneACCESS table in a form limited to in-frame rearrangements. Some clones are lacking; in checked studies, under half of them reflect an unresolved V gene, and why the rest are absent is not known. V, J and clone size reflect that table, while D and trimming were determined from the DNA. The sample has 150,000 to 170,000 clones on record, about 90% of them singletons. In total, the top ten clones hold 0.55% of the sample.

Worth noting for this clone: This receptor's antigen is unknown. No qualities accompany the bases; no much larger clone lies one base away.

The receptor was derived from a man over 45 with acute or convalescent COVID-19. The receptor chain draws on TRBV3-1 (or the pseudogene TRBV3-2) and TRBJ1-6; the D gene is not confidently resolved. The sequencing input was peripheral blood. The bases read TGTGCCAGCAGCCAAGCTACGGATTCACCCCTCCACTTT. It encodes CASSQATDSPLHF.